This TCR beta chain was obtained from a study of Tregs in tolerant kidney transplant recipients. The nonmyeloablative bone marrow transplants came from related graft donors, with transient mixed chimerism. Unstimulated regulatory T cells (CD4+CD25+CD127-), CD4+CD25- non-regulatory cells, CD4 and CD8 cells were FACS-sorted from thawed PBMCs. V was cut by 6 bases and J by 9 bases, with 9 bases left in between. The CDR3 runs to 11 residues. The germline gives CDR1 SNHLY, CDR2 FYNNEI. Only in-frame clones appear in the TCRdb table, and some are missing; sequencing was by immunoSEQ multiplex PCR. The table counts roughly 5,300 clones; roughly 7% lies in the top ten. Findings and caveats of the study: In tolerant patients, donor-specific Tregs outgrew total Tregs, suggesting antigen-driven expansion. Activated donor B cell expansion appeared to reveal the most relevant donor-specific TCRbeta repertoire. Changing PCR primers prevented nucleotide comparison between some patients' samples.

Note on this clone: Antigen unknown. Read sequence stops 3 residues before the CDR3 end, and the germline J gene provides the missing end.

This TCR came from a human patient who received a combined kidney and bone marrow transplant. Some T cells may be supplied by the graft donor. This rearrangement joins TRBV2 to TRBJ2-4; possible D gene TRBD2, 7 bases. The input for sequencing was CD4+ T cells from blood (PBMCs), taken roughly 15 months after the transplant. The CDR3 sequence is CASRGGGIQYF. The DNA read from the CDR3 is TGTGCCAGCAGAGGGGGGGGCATT.